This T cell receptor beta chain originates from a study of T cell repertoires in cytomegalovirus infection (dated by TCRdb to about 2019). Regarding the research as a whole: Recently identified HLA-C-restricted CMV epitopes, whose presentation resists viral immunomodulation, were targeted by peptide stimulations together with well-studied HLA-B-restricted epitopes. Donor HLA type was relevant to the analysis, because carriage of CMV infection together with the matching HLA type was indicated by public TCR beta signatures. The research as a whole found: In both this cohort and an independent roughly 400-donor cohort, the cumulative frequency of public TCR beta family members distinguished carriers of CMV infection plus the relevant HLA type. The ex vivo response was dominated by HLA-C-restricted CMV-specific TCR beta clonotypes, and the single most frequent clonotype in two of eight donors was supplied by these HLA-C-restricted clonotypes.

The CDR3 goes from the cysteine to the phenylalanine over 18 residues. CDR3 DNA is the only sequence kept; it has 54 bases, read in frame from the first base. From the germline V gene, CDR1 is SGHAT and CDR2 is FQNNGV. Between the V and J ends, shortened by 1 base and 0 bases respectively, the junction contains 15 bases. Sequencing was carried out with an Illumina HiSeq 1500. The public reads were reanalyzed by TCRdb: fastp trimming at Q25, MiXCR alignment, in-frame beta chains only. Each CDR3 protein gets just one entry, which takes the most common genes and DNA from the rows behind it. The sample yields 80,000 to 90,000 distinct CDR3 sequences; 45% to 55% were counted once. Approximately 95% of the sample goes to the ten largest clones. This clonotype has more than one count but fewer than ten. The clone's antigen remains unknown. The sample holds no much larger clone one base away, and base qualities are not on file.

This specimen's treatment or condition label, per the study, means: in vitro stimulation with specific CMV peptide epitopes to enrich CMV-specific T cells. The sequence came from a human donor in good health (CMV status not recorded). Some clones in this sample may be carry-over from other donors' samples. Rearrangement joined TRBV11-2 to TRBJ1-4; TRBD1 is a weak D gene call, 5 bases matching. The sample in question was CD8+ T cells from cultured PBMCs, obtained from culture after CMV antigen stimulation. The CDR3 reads CASSLAPTVPATNEKLFF. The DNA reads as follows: TGTGCCAGCAGCTTAGCCCCGACAGTTCCCGCAACTAATGAAAAACTGTTTTTT.